This T cell receptor (beta chain) stems from a study of Graves' ophthalmopathy and Graves' hyperthyroidism. The study's findings and limits: Blood contained most expanded thyroid clonotypes exceeding 0.001 frequency. Ophthalmopathy progression prediction by the model yielded a sensitivity of 60% to 71% and a specificity of around 72%.

This clonotype occurred many times. What it binds is not known. With V trimmed by 5 bases and J by 6 bases, 6 bases remained unmatched. This CDR3 is 13 amino acids long. Germline V gene data show CDR1 as SGHVS and CDR2 as FQNEAQ. Researchers took RNA transcripts and amplified TCR beta CDR3 regions from them. RT-PCR was first run with HTBI primers, then multiplex PCR in a second round. TCRdb re-derived calls from the multiplex PCR reads in MiXCR, one entry per CDR3 protein. Here the sample spans 350,000 to 450,000 distinct CDR3 sequences, approximately 21% being singletons. This chain uses TRBV7-8 with TRBJ2-5; TRBD1 matches at 7 bases. This clonotype originated in a woman aged 18 to 35 with stable Graves' hyperthyroidism. Material for sequencing was peripheral blood. The CDR3 reads CASSADRVKTQYF. CDR3 DNA: TGTGCCAGCAGCGCTGACAGGGTAAAGACCCAGTACTTC.